A selection of T cell receptor beta chains follows, all from one sample in a study of blood T cell repertoires in COVID-19. Measured with immunoSEQ multiplex PCR; TCRdb has only the in-frame clones, and not every one. The sample yields roughly 250,000 clones, almost 85% seen once. The sequenced material came from peripheral blood. These receptors came from a man aged 50 or older with acute or convalescent COVID-19. The CDR3 runs from the conserved cysteine through the conserved F or W. A D gene is named only where the DNA matches it firmly. A clone size is listed for some rows: how often the clone was seen (once, few, many), or a class if it is expanded.

NA	TRBD1	TRBJ1-2	TRBV19	TGTGCCACCTCTAGGGACAGGGGTGGCTACACCTTC	CATSRDRGGYTF
NA	TRBD1	TRBJ1-2	TRBV28	TGTGCCAGCAGCCCTGGGACAGCCGAATACTATGGCTACACCTTC	CASSPGTAEYYGYTF
NA	NA	TRBJ1-1	TRBV3-1/TRBV3-2	TGTGCCAGCAGGGGCAGCAGAATTTCGAACACTGAAGCTTTCTTT	CASRGSRISNTEAFF
NA	NA	TRBJ2-5	TRBV4-1	TGCGCCAGCAGCCACACTAAGGGACACTTACAAGAGACCCAGTACTTC	CASSHTKGHLQETQYF
NA	NA	TRBJ2-1	TRBV29-1	TGCAGCGTTGATGGTCGGGGTACCTACAATGAGCAGTTCTTC	CSVDGRGTYNEQFF
NA	NA	TRBJ1-1	TRBV29-1	TGCAGCGTAGCTGGACAGAATGAAGCTTTCTTT	CSVAGQNEAFF
many	NA	TRBJ1-1	TRBV7-9	TGTGCCAGCAGCCCTAAAGGAGTTACCACTGAAGCTTTCTTT	CASSPKGVTTEAFF
NA	TRBD1	TRBJ1-2	TRBV6-1	TGTGCCAGCATATCGGGACAGGGCAACTATGGCTACACCTTC	CASISGQGNYGYTF
NA	TRBD2	TRBJ2-1	TRBV13	TGTGCCAGCAGCTCAACTAGCGGGAGTCAGTTCTTC	CASSSTSGSQFF
NA	NA	TRBJ1-5	TRBV21-1	TGTGCCAGCAGCAAGAACAGGGGGCCCTCCCGCAATCAGCCCCAGCATTTT	CASSKNRGPSRNQPQHF
NA	NA	TRBJ2-5	TRBV27	TGTGCCAGCAGTTTCGAGGGAGAGACCCAGTACTTC	CASSFEGETQYF
NA	TRBD1	TRBJ1-1	TRBV7-7	TGTGCTAGCAGCTTAGTGGGACAGGGGAACACTGAAGCTTTCTTT	CASSLVGQGNTEAFF
NA	TRBD2	TRBJ2-1	TRBV28	TGTGCCAGCAGTTTAGGGTCTCGCGGGAGAGAGTATGAGCAGTTCTTC	CASSLGSRGREYEQFF
NA	TRBD2	TRBJ2-7	TRBV6-5	TGTGCCAGCAGTTACTCTCCGGGGGGTACCTACGAGCAGTACTTC	CASSYSPGGTYEQYF
once	TRBD1	TRBJ2-6	TRBV27	TGTGCCAGCAGTTTCTGGGACAGTCCCTCTGGGGCCAACGTCCTGACTTTC	CASSFWDSPSGANVLTF
NA	TRBD1	TRBJ1-6	TRBV28	TGTGCCAGCACCACGACAGGGGGCCATAATTCACCCCTCCACTTT	CASTTTGGHNSPLHF
NA	TRBD2	TRBJ2-3	TRBV6-5	TGTGCCAGCAGTTACTCGAACCAGCGGGGGTCCCAGCAGTATTTT	CASSYSNQRGSQQYF
NA	NA	TRBJ2-5	TRBV30	TGTGCCTGGAGTGTAGGGGCGGGATGGGAGACCCAGTACTTC	CAWSVGAGWETQYF
NA	TRBD1	TRBJ1-2	TRBV3-1/TRBV3-2	TGTGCCAGCAGCCAAGGGGAACAGGGGGCGGAGGGCTACACCTTC	CASSQGEQGAEGYTF
few	NA	TRBJ1-3	TRBV3-1/TRBV3-2	TGTGCCAGCAGCGTTACAGCCTCTGGAAACACCATATATTTT	CASSVTASGNTIYF
NA	TRBD2	TRBJ2-2	TRBV19	TGTGCCAGCCGGCTAAAGGGACTAGCGGGGGGGCCGAGGACCGGGGAGCTGTTTTTT	CASRLKGLAGGPRTGELFF
NA	NA	TRBJ2-1	TRBV6-5	TGTGCCAGCAGTCCCCGGCGCGGCTACAATGAGCAGTTCTTC	CASSPRRGYNEQFF
NA	NA	TRBJ1-1	TRBV7-9	TGTGCCAGCAGCACGACAACAGGGAAACACACTGAAGCTTTCTTT	CASSTTTGKHTEAFF
NA	NA	TRBJ1-2	TRBV24-1	TGTGCCACCAGTGATTCTGGCAGGGGCTATGGCTACACCTTC	CATSDSGRGYGYTF
once	TRBD1	TRBJ1-1	TRBV11-2	TGTGCCAGCAGCTTAGCGGGACAGCGGAACACTGAAGCTTTCTTT	CASSLAGQRNTEAFF
NA	NA	TRBJ1-6	TRBV5-8	TGTGCCAGCAGCTTGGACAGGGTCGTTGGATCACCCCTCCACTTT	CASSLDRVVGSPLHF
NA	TRBD2	TRBJ2-5	TRBV30	TGTGCCTGGAGTGCCCTTACTAGCGGGGTTGGAGAAGAGACCCAGTACTTC	CAWSALTSGVGEETQYF
NA	NA	TRBJ2-2	TRBV29-1	TGCAGCGTTGAAGACGGGAGGAACACCGGGGAGCTGTTTTTT	CSVEDGRNTGELFF
NA	TRBD1	TRBJ1-2	TRBV27	TGTGCCAGCAGTTCACGACAGGGATTCAACTATGGCTACACCTTC	CASSSRQGFNYGYTF
NA	TRBD1	TRBJ1-2	TRBV29-1	TGCAGCGTTGAAGATCTTTGGGACAGGGGCGGCAACTATGGCTACACCTTC	CSVEDLWDRGGNYGYTF